This passage covers 24 T cell receptor beta chains from one sample sequenced in a study of blood T cell repertoires in COVID-19. Sequencing used immunoSEQ multiplex PCR; TCRdb keeps in-frame clones, though not all of them. The sample consists of 200,000 to 300,000 clones, 88% of them appearing once. Sample: peripheral blood. The receptors here all came from a man between 60 and 70 years old who had recovered from COVID-19.

The rearrangement joins TRBV19 to TRBJ2-2; TRBD1 is a possible D gene (6 bases). Between the trimmed V and J ends, which lost 3 bases and 4 bases, there was a span of 9 bases. The CDR3 is 14 residues long. CDR1 is LNHDA and CDR2 is SQIVND in the germline V gene (reference sequence). CDR3 protein: CASSIAGATGELFF. CDR3 coding DNA: TGTGCCAGTAGTATTGCAGGGGCCACCGGGGAGCTGTTTTTT.

This chain uses TRBV5-1 with TRBJ1-2; maybe TRBD1 (5 bases). This CDR3 has 12 amino acids. Germline loops: CDR1 SGHRS, CDR2 YFSETQ. V lost 5 bases and J 4 bases, leaving 9 bases between the germline ends. CDR3 DNA sequence: TGCGCCAGCAGTTGGGGCAGCTATGGCTACACCTTC. Its translation is CASSWGSYGYTF.

As to this clone: The germline gene is not matched at one end of the junction; a read error may be the cause. The V call is TRBV7-7, the J call TRBJ1-4; D is perhaps TRBD1 (6 bases). The CDR3 runs 16 residues. Germline-derived CDR1 and CDR2 are SSHAT and FNYEAQ (reference sequence). CDR3 sequence: CASSSQGFSGDEKLFF. DNA for the CDR3: TGTGCTAGCAGCTCACAGGGATTTTCAGGCGATGAAAAACTGTTTTTT.

V gene TRBV19 combines with J gene TRBJ1-1; D uncertain. V was pared by 4 bases and J by 10 bases, with 22 bases between. Germline CDR1 LNHDA, CDR2 SQIVND (reference sequence). The CDR3 loop spans 15 amino acids. In DNA form, the CDR3 reads TGTGCCAGTAGTAAACGGACTGAAAATGTAAGGCGAGCTTTCTTT. Translation: CASSKRTENVRRAFF.

The V call is TRBV11-2, the J call TRBJ2-3; D call uncertain. Trimming removed 1 base from V and 1 base from J, with 6 bases in between. CDR1 is SGHAT and CDR2 is FQNNGV in the germline V gene. The CDR3 contains 14 residues. The CDR3 DNA is TGTGCCAGCAGCTTAGTCCAGGGCACAGATACGCAGTATTTT. Translating gives CASSLVQGTDTQYF.

Concerning this clone itself: Sequence at one end of the junction differs from germline and may be a read error. The chain joins TRBV6-1 to TRBJ1-4; D remains ambiguous. Germline V gene sequence: CDR1 MNHNS, CDR2 SASEGT. CDR3 length: 14 amino acids. The CDR3 region is CASSKASSAGKLFF. CDR3 nucleotides: TGTGCCAGCAGTAAAGCGTCGTCGGCGGGAAAACTGTTTTTT.

The rearrangement joins TRBV27 to TRBJ2-2; the D gene is possibly TRBD1 (6 bases). V lost 6 bases and J 4 bases, leaving 12 bases between the germline ends. The CDR3 runs to 14 residues. CDR1 is MNHEY, CDR2 SMNVEV, per germline (reference sequence). The CDR3 loop reads CASRADRFTGELFF. The CDR3 nucleotides read TGTGCCAGCAGGGCGGACAGATTCACCGGGGAGCTGTTTTTT.

This chain links TRBV5-1 with TRBJ1-4, with D possibly matching TRBD1 (6 bases). Germline CDR1 is SGHRS and CDR2 is YFSETQ. The V gene lost 4 bases and the J gene lost 6 bases, with 16 bases spanning the gap. The CDR3 covers 15 residues. The CDR3 DNA follows: TGCGCCAGCAGCCTAGGCGGACAGAGCCATGAAAAACTGTTTTTT. This translates into CASSLGGQSHEKLFF.

The genes are TRBV3-1 (or the pseudogene TRBV3-2) and TRBJ1-2; 7 nucleotides align to TRBD1. Germline CDR1 LGHDT, CDR2 YNNKEL (reference sequence). The CDR3 has 12 amino acids. V lost 2 bases to trimming and J lost 8 bases; unmatched junction nucleotides: 2. The CDR3 region is CASSQRGRGYTF. The CDR3 DNA is TGTGCCAGCAGCCAAAGGGGGCGCGGCTACACCTTC.

This clone appeared a single time. The rearrangement links TRBV6-2 or TRBV6-3 to TRBJ2-5; 7 bases align to TRBD1. This CDR3 comprises 16 residues. Germline V gene data show CDR1 as MNHEY and CDR2 as SVGEGT. V shed 7 bases, J shed 5 bases, and the junction held 16 bases outside the gene matches. Here the CDR3 DNA reads TGTGCCAGCATCCCGATCCAGACAGGGCCAGGGGAGACCCAGTACTTC. It yields the protein CASIPIQTGPGETQYF.

The chain joins TRBV19 to TRBJ1-2, with D possibly matching TRBD1 (5 bases). Trimming took off 6 bases at V and 4 bases at J, with 15 bases between the two ends. CDR3 length: 14 residues. Looked up from germline, CDR1 is LNHDA and CDR2 is SQIVND (reference sequence). The CDR3 reads CASRSKGAGYGYTF. In nucleotides, the CDR3 is TGTGCCAGTAGGTCCAAAGGGGCTGGCTATGGCTACACCTTC.

V usage is TRBV5-1 and J usage is TRBJ1-1; 11 bases map to TRBD1. Germline V CDR1 and CDR2: SGHRS, YFSETQ. The CDR3 spans 15 residues. Unmatched junction bases numbered 7, after V lost 4 bases and J lost 5 bases. The CDR3 sequence is CASSRGQGVATEAFF. The DNA for the CDR3 is TGCGCCAGCAGCCGGGGACAGGGGGTCGCGACTGAAGCTTTCTTT. The full variable domain, completed using reference TRBV5-1 and TRBJ1-1, is KAGVTQTPRYLIKTRGQQVTLSCSPISGHRSVSWYQQTPGQGLQFLFEYFSETQRNKGNFPGRFSGRQFSNSRSEMNVSTLELGDSALYLCASSRGQGVATEAFFGQGTRLTVV.

This chain uses TRBV7-8 with TRBJ1-1; D is possibly TRBD1 (5 bases). The CDR3 has 16 amino acids. The V gene's germline CDR1 is SGHVS and CDR2 FQNEAQ. V was cut by 2 bases and J by 0 bases, with 13 bases left in between. The CDR3, as DNA: TGTGCCAGCAGCTTAACTACCGGGACTTTGAACACTGAAGCTTTCTTT. It codes for CASSLTTGTLNTEAFF.

On this clone: At one of its ends the junction is not consistent with the germline gene, which may arise from a read error. The J gene is TRBJ2-7, the V gene TRBV20-1; 11 nucleotides align to TRBD1. CDR1 DFQATT and CDR2 SNEGSKA come from the germline V gene (reference sequence). The length of the CDR3 is 13 residues. The CDR3 protein is CSASSDRGLIMVF. The CDR3 region has the DNA TGCAGTGCTAGTTCGGACAGGGGGCTCATAATGGTCTTC.

This clone was detected only once. The rearrangement uses TRBV18 and TRBJ1-2; 9 bases are a match to TRBD1. From germline, CDR1 is KGHSH and CDR2 LQKENI. Losses at the gene ends were 1 base for V and 3 bases for J; bases not matched to a gene: 12. The CDR3 covers 18 residues. CDR3 nucleotide sequence: TGTGCCAGCTCACCACAAAAACTTGACAGGGGGGTCGACTATGGCTACACCTTC. It encodes CASSPQKLDRGVDYGYTF.

The CDR3 loop reads CASSLVSGNEQFF. The CDR3 DNA is TGTGCCAGCAGCTTGGTTTCGGGGAATGAGCAGTTCTTC. The V and J genes are TRBV5-4 and TRBJ2-1, with TRBD2 as a possible D gene (5 bases). CDR1 is SGHNT and CDR2 is YYREEE in the germline V gene (reference sequence). This CDR3 has 13 residues. Trimming left V 0 bases short and J 7 bases short, with 8 bases between.

This clone was detected a few times. In nucleotides, the CDR3 is TGTGCCAGCAGCCTGAGGGGGGGACCGAAGAACACTGAAGCTTTCTTT. Amino acids: CASSLRGGPKNTEAFF. The chain uses TRBV7-3 and TRBJ1-1; possibly TRBD1 for D (6 bases). Germline values: CDR1 SGHTA, CDR2 FQGTGA. CDR3 length: 16 residues. Trimming cost V 5 bases and J 1 base, with 17 bases left between them.

The V call is TRBV21-1, the J call TRBJ1-6; the table's D call, TRBD1, has no DNA check behind it. TRBV21-1 is listed as a pseudogene. The CDR3 is made up of 17 amino acids. The CDR3 nucleotides read TGTGCCAGCAGCAAAGTTCGGCACAGGGGGCACAATTCACCCCTCCACTTT. This gives the protein CASSKVRHRGHNSPLHF.

DNA of the CDR3: TGTGCCAGCAGCTTAGTAGTCTCTGGAAACACCATATATTTT. Encoded protein: CASSLVVSGNTIYF. V usage is TRBV7-9 and J usage is TRBJ1-3; unclear D gene. V was trimmed by 1 base and J by 0 bases, leaving 4 bases between them. This CDR3 contains 14 residues. CDR1 is SEHNR and CDR2 is FQNEAQ in the germline V gene (reference sequence). The whole variable domain, remainder taken from reference TRBV7-9 and TRBJ1-3, is DTGVSQNPRHKITKRGQNVTFRCDPISEHNRLYWYRQTLGQGPEFLTYFQNEAQLEKSRLLSDRFSAERPKGSFSTLEIQRTEQGDSAMYLCASSLVVSGNTIYFGEGSWLTVV.

The chain employs TRBV5-4 and TRBJ1-1; unclear D gene. Germline CDR1 is SGHNT and CDR2 is YYREEE (reference sequence). This CDR3 is 14 amino acids long. V shed 0 bases and J shed 0 bases, with 6 bases lying between them. The CDR3, as DNA: TGTGCCAGCAGCTTGGCAGTCGTGAACACTGAAGCTTTCTTT. It specifies CASSLAVVNTEAFF. Looking up the rest from reference TRBV5-4 and TRBJ1-1 gives the full variable domain: ETGVTQSPTHLIKTRGQQVTLRCSSQSGHNTVSWYQQALGQGPQFIFQYYREEENGRGNFPPRFSGLQFPNYSSELNVNALELDDSALYLCASSLAVVNTEAFFGQGTRLTVV.

This clone was counted between two and nine times. The V call is TRBV2, the J call TRBJ2-7; D is ambiguous. V dropped 5 bases and J dropped 5 bases, with 7 bases sitting between them. Germline-derived CDR1 and CDR2 are SNHLY and FYNNEI. The CDR3 contains 11 residues. CDR3 in DNA: TGTGCCAGCAGTCATCTAAACGAGCAGTACTTC. It encodes CASSHLNEQYF.

This chain's CDR3 is CASSETGALSDTQYF. The CDR3 DNA reads TGCGCCAGCAGCGAAACAGGGGCCCTCTCAGATACGCAGTATTTT. This chain links TRBV5-1 with TRBJ2-3; 7 positions match TRBD1. Germline lookup yields CDR1 SGHRS and CDR2 YFSETQ. The CDR3 runs 15 residues. V trimming: 4 bases; J trimming: 4 bases; junction bases outside the gene matches: 9.

The genes are TRBV20-1 and TRBJ2-5; the match to TRBD1 covers 7 bases. CDR1 is DFQATT, CDR2 SNEGSKA, per germline (reference sequence). The junction had 1 base not matched to a gene; V was cut back by 6 bases and J by 3 bases. The CDR3 is made up of 11 amino acids. CDR3 nucleotide sequence: TGCAGTGCCGGGACAGAAGAGACCCAGTACTTC. As protein: CSAGTEETQYF.

This clone has only a few counts. The chain employs TRBV4-1 and TRBJ1-6, with 7 bases identical to TRBD1. CDR3 size: 15 residues. With 3 bases clipped from V and 10 bases from J, the junction kept 9 bases outside the gene matches. Germline CDR1 reads MGHRA; CDR2 reads YSYEKL. The CDR3 nucleotides are TGCGCCAGCAGCCACCCCGGACAGGCCTCCTCACCCCTCCACTTT. Protein: CASSHPGQASSPLHF.